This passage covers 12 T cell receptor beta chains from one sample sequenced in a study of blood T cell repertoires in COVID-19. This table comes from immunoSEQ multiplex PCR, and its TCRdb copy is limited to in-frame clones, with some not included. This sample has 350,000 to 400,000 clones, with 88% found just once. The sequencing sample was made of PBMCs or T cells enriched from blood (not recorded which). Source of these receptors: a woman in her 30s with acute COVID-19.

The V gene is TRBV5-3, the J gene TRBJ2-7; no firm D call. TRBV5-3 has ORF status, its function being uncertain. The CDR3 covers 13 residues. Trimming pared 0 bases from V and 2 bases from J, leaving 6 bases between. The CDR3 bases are TGTGCCAGAAGCTTGGGATCGGCCTACGAGCAGTACTTC. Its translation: CARSLGSAYEQYF.

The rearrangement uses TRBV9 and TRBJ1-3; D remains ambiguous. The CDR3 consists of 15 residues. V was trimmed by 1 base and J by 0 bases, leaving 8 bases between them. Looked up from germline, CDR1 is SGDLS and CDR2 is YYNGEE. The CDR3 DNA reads TGTGCCAGCAGCGTAAGACTGCACTCTGGAAACACCATATATTTT. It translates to CASSVRLHSGNTIYF.

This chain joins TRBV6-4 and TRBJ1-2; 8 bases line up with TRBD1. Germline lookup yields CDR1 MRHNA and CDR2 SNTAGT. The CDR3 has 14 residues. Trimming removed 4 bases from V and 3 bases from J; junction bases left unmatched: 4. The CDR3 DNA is TGTGCCAGCAGTGTTGAACAGGGGGACTATGGCTACACCTTC. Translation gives CASSVEQGDYGYTF.

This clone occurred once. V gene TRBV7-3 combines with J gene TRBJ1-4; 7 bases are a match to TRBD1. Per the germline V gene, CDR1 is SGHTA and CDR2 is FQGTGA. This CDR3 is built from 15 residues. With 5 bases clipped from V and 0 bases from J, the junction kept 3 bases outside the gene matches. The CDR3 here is CASSPDRATNEKLFF. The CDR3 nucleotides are TGTGCCAGCAGCCCAGACAGGGCAACTAATGAAAAACTGTTTTTT.

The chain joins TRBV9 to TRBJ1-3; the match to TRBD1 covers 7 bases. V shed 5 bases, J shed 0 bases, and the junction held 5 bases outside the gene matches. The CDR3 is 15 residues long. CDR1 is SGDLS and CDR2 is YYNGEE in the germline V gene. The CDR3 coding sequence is TGTGCCAGCAGTCATCGGGACAGCTCTGGAAACACCATATATTTT. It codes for CASSHRDSSGNTIYF. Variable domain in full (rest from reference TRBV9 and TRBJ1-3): DSGVTQTPKHLITATGQRVTLRCSPRSGDLSVYWYQQSLDQGLQFLIQYYNGEERAKGNILERFSAQQFPDLHSELNLSSLELGDSALYFCASSHRDSSGNTIYFGEGSWLTVV.

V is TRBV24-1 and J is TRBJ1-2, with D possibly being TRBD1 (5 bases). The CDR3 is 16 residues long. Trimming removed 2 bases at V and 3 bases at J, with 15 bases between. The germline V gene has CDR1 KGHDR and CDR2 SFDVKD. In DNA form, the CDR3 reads TGTGCCACCAGTGATTCCCGACAGCCCCCCTACTATGGCTACACCTTC. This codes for CATSDSRQPPYYGYTF.

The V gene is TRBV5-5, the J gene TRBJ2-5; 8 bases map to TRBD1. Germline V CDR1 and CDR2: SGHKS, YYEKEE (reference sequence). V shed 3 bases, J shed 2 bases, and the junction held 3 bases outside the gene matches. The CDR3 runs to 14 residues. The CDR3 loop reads CASSWTGIQETQYF. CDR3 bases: TGTGCCAGCAGCTGGACAGGGATTCAAGAGACCCAGTACTTC.

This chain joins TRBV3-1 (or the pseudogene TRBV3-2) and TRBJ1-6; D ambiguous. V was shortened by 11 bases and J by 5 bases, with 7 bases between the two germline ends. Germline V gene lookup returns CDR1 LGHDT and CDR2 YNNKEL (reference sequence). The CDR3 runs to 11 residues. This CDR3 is CAGGNNSPLHF. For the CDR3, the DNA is TGTGCCGGCGGAAATAATTCACCCCTCCACTTT.

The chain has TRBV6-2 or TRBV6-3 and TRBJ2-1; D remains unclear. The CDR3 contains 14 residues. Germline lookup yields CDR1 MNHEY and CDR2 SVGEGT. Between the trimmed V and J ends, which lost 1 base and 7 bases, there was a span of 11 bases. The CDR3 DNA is TGTGCCAGCAGTTACTTTTCACAAGAAAATGAGCAGTTCTTC. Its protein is CASSYFSQENEQFF.

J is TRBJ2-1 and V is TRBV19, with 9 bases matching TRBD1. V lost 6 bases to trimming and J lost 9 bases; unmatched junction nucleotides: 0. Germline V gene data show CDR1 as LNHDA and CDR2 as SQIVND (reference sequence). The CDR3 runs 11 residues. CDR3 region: CASRTGGEQFF. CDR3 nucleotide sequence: TGTGCCAGTAGGACAGGGGGTGAGCAGTTCTTC.

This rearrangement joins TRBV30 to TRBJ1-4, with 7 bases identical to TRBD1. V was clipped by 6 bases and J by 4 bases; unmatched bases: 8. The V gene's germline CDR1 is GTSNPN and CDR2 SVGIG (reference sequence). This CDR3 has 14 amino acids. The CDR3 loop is CACNIRGDNEKLFF. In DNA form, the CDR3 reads TGTGCCTGCAACATCAGGGGGGATAATGAAAAACTGTTTTTT.

CDR3 sequence reads: CASSPGTGFDEQYF. In DNA, the CDR3 is TGTGCCAGCAGCCCCGGGACAGGGTTTGACGAGCAGTACTTC. This chain uses TRBV5-8 with TRBJ2-7; 9 bases agree with TRBD1. CDR1 and CDR2 from the germline V gene are SGHTS and YDEGEE. The CDR3 contains 14 residues. V lost 4 bases and J lost 5; bases outside the gene matches: 7.